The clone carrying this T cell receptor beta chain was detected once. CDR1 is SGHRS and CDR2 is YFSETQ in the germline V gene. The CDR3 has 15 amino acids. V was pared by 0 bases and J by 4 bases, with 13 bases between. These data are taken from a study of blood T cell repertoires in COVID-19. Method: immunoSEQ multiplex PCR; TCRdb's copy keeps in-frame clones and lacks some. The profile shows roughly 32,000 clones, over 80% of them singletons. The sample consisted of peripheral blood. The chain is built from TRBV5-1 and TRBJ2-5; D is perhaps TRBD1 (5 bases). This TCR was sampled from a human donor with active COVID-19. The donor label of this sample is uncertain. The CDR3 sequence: CASSLVETAGETQYF. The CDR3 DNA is TGCGCCAGCAGCTTGGTAGAGACAGCTGGAGAGACCCAGTACTTC.